A selection of T cell receptor beta chains follows, all from one sample in a study of blood T cells in healthy people across ages. TCRdb analysed the 5' RACE reads with MiXCR anew, one entry per CDR3 protein. The sample records about 400,000 distinct CDR3 sequences, approximately 52% being singletons. Sequenced sample: blood. The receptors were gathered from a man aged 55 to 70 in good health. Each CDR3 is given with its conserved first and last residue. Each record gives: D gene, CDR3 length, J gene, clone size, V gene, CDR3 protein, CDR3 DNA. D genes are given only for firm matches. Clone size is not always given. Where it is, it says once, few, many or a class for expanded clones.

d_gene: .
len: 13
j_gene: TRBJ2-1
abundance: once
v_gene: TRBV7-9
CDR3aa: CASSRRDLNEQFF
CDR3nt: TGTGCCAGCAGCCGACGGGACCTCAATGAGCAGTTCTTC

d_gene: .
len: 13
j_gene: TRBJ2-7
abundance: .
v_gene: TRBV28
CDR3aa: CASSGIGFYEQYF
CDR3nt: TGTGCCAGCAGTGGGATAGGGTTTTACGAGCAGTACTTC

d_gene: TRBD2
len: 15
j_gene: TRBJ2-1
abundance: few
v_gene: TRBV20-1
CDR3aa: CSAAVMSGGVNEQFF
CDR3nt: TGCAGTGCTGCCGTGATGAGCGGGGGGGTGAATGAGCAGTTCTTC

d_gene: .
len: 16
j_gene: TRBJ2-7
abundance: .
v_gene: TRBV20-1
CDR3aa: CSARDWGHASSYEQYF
CDR3nt: TGCAGTGCTAGAGATTGGGGACATGCGAGCTCCTACGAGCAGTACTTC

d_gene: .
len: 13
j_gene: TRBJ1-1
abundance: once
v_gene: TRBV29-1
CDR3aa: CSVKTALNTEAFF
CDR3nt: TGCAGCGTTAAGACAGCTCTGAACACTGAAGCTTTCTTT

d_gene: .
len: 14
j_gene: TRBJ2-7
abundance: .
v_gene: TRBV12-3/TRBV12-4
CDR3aa: CASSLITGYNEQYF
CDR3nt: TGTGCCAGCAGTTTAATAACTGGATACAATGAGCAGTACTTC

d_gene: .
len: 15
j_gene: TRBJ1-2
abundance: once
v_gene: TRBV5-1
CDR3aa: CASSLNAEQNYGYTF
CDR3nt: TGCGCCAGCAGCTTGAACGCAGAACAGAACTATGGCTACACCTTC

d_gene: .
len: 16
j_gene: TRBJ2-7
abundance: .
v_gene: TRBV12-3/TRBV12-4
CDR3aa: CASSFGALVPNNEQYF
CDR3nt: TGTGCCAGCAGTTTCGGTGCGCTAGTACCTAACAATGAGCAGTACTTC

d_gene: .
len: 13
j_gene: TRBJ2-1
abundance: .
v_gene: TRBV24-1
CDR3aa: CATSHPPQETQFF
CDR3nt: TGTGCCACCAGCCATCCACCTCAAGAGACCCAGTTCTTC

d_gene: .
len: 15
j_gene: TRBJ2-3
abundance: .
v_gene: TRBV7-9
CDR3aa: CASSGQNFNTDTQYF
CDR3nt: TGTGCCAGCAGCGGGCAGAACTTCAACACAGATACGCAGTATTTT

d_gene: .
len: 16
j_gene: TRBJ2-4
abundance: .
v_gene: TRBV20-1
CDR3aa: CSARSRTVLAKNIQYF
CDR3nt: TGCAGTGCTAGATCGAGGACAGTTTTAGCCAAAAACATTCAGTACTTC

d_gene: .
len: 13
j_gene: TRBJ1-1
abundance: once
v_gene: TRBV16
CDR3aa: CASSQDSSPEAFF
CDR3nt: TGTGCCAGCAGTCAGGACAGCTCGCCTGAAGCTTTCTTT

d_gene: .
len: 14
j_gene: TRBJ2-5
abundance: few
v_gene: TRBV6-1
CDR3aa: CASRRGGALETQYF
CDR3nt: TGTGCCAGCAGACGAGGGGGGGCCTTGGAGACCCAGTACTTC

d_gene: TRBD2
len: 15
j_gene: TRBJ2-3
abundance: .
v_gene: TRBV7-2
CDR3aa: CASSLGGGGGDTQYF
CDR3nt: TGTGCCAGCAGCTTAGGTGGTGGCGGGGGGGATACGCAGTATTTT

d_gene: .
len: 15
j_gene: TRBJ1-1
abundance: .
v_gene: TRBV5-1
CDR3aa: CASSLGQQENTEAFF
CDR3nt: TGCGCCAGCAGCTTGGGACAGCAGGAAAACACTGAAGCTTTCTTT

d_gene: .
len: 13
j_gene: TRBJ2-1
abundance: .
v_gene: TRBV27
CDR3aa: CASRRLLRAEQFF
CDR3nt: TGTGCCAGCAGACGCCTATTAAGGGCAGAGCAGTTCTTC